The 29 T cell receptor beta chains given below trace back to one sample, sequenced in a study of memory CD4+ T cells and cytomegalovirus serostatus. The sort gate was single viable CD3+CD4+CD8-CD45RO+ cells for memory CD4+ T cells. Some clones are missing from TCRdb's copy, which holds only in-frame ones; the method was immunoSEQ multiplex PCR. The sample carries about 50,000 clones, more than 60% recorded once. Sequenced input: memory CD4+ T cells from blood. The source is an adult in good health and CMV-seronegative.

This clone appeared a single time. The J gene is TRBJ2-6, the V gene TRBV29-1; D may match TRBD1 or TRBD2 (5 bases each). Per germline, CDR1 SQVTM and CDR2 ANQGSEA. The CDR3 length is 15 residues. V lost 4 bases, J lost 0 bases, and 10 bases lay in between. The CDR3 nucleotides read TGCAGCGTTGGGGGACGGGACTCTGGGGCCAACGTCCTGACTTTC. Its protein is CSVGGRDSGANVLTF.

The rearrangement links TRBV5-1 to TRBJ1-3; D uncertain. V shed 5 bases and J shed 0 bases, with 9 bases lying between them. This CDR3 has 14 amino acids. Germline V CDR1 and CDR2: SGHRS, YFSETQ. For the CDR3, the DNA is TGCGCCAGCAGGGAGGGAACCTCTGGAAACACCATATATTTT. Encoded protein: CASREGTSGNTIYF.

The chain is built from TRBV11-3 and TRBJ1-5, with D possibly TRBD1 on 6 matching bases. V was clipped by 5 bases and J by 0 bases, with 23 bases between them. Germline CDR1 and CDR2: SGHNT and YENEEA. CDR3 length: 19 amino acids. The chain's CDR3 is CASSLVRFFVDSSNQPQHF. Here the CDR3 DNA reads TGTGCCAGCAGCCTCGTGCGGTTTTTCGTGGACAGTAGCAATCAGCCCCAGCATTTT.

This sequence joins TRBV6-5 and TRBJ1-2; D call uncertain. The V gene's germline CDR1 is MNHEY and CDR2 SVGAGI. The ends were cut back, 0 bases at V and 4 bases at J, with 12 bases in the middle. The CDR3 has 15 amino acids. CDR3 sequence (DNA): TGTGCCAGCAGTTACTCAGCGGGGAGCGTCTATGGCTACACCTTC. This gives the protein CASSYSAGSVYGYTF.

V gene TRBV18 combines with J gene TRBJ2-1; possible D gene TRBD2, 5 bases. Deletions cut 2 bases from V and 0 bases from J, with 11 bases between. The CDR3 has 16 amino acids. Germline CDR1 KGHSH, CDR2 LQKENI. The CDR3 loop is CASSPTVGSSYNEQFF. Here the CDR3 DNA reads TGTGCCAGCTCACCAACGGTAGGGAGCTCCTACAATGAGCAGTTCTTC. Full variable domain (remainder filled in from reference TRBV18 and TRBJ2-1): NAGVMQNPRHLVRRRGQEARLRCSPMKGHSHVYWYRQLPEEGLKFMVYLQKENIIDESGMPKERFSAEFPKEGPSILRIQQVVRGDSAAYFCASSPTVGSSYNEQFFGPGTRLTVL.

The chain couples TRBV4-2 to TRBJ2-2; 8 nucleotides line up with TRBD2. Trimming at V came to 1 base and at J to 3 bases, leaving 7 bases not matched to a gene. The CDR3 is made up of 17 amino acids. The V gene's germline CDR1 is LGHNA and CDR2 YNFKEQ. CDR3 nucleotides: TGTGCCAGCAGCCAAGGTTCGGGGGGGCCGGACACCGGGGAGCTGTTTTTT. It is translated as CASSQGSGGPDTGELFF.

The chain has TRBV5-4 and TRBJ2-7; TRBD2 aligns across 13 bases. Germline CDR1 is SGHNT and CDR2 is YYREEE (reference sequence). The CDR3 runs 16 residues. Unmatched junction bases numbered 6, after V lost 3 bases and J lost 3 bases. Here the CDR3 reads CASSSQLAGGNYEQYF. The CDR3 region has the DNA TGTGCCAGCAGCTCCCAACTAGCGGGGGGGAACTACGAGCAGTACTTC. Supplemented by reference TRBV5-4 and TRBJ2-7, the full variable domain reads ETGVTQSPTHLIKTRGQQVTLRCSSQSGHNTVSWYQQALGQGPQFIFQYYREEENGRGNFPPRFSGLQFPNYSSELNVNALELDDSALYLCASSSQLAGGNYEQYFGPGTRLTVT.

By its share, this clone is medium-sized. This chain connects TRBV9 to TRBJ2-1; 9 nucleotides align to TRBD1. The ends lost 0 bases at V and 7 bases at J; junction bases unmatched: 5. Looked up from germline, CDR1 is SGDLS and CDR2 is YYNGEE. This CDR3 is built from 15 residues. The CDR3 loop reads CASSVVGQGGNEQFF. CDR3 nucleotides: TGTGCCAGCAGCGTAGTGGGACAGGGTGGGAATGAGCAGTTCTTC.

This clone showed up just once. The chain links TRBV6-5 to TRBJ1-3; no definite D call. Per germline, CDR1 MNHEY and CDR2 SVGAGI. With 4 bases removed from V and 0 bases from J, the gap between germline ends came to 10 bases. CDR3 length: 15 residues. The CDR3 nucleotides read TGTGCCAGCAGTTTTGGAAGGAGCTCTGGAAACACCATATATTTT. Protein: CASSFGRSSGNTIYF.

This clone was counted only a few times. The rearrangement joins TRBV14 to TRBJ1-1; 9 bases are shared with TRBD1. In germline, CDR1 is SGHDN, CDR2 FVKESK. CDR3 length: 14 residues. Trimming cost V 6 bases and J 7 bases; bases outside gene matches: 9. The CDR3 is CASSRDRAWGEAFF. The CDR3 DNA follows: TGTGCCAGCAGTCGGGACAGGGCGTGGGGTGAAGCTTTCTTT. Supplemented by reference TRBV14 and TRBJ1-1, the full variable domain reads EAGVTQFPSHSVIEKGQTVTLRCDPISGHDNLYWYRRVMGKEIKFLLHFVKESKQDESGMPNNRFLAERTGGTYSTLKVQPAELEDSGVYFCASSRDRAWGEAFFGQGTRLTVV.

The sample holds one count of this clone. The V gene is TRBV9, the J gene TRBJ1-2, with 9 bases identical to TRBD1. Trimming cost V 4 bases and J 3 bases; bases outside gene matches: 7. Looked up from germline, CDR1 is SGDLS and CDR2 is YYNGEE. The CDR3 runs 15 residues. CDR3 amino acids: CASSPGQGIYYGYTF. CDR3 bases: TGTGCCAGCAGCCCCGGACAGGGGATATACTATGGCTACACCTTC.

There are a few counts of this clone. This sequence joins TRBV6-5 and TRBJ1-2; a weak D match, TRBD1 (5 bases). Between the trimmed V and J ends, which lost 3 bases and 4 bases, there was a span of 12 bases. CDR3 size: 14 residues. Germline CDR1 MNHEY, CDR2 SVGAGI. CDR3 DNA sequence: TGTGCCAGCAGTTATTCGCAGGGCGGCTATGGCTACACCTTC. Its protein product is CASSYSQGGYGYTF.

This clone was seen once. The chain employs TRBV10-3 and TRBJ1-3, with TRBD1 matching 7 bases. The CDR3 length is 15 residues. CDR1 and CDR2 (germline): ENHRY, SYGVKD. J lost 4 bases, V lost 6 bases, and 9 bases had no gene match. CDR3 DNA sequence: TGTGCCATCAGGACCTCAGGGGGTTGGGGAAACACCATATATTTT. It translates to CAIRTSGGWGNTIYF.

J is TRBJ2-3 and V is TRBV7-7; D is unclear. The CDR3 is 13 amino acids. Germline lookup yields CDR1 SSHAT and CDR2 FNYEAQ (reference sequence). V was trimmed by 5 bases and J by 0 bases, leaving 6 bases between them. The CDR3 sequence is CASSRTSTDTQYF. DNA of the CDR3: TGTGCCAGCAGCCGAACTAGCACAGATACGCAGTATTTT.

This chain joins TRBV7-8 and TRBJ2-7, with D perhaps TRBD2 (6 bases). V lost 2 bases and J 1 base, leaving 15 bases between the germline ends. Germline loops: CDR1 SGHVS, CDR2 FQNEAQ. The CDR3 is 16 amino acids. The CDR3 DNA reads TGTGCCAGCAGCTTATCAGTTGCCCTAGCGTCCTACGAGCAGTACTTC. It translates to CASSLSVALASYEQYF.

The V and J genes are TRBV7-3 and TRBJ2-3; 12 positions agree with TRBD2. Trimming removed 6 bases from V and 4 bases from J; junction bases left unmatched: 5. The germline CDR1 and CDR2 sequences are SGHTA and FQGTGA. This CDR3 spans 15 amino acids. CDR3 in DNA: TGTGCCAGCAGTAATCTAGCGGGGGGGCCAGATACGCAGTATTTT. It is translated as CASSNLAGGPDTQYF.

The CDR3 sequence is CASSLGLHGGVTDTQYF. The CDR3, as DNA: TGCGCCAGCAGCTTGGGATTACACGGTGGGGTCACAGATACGCAGTATTTT. The J gene is TRBJ2-3, the V gene TRBV5-1; D is uncertain. V was cut by 0 bases and J by 2 bases, with 16 bases left in between. The CDR3 totals 17 residues. The germline V gene encodes CDR1 SGHRS and CDR2 YFSETQ.

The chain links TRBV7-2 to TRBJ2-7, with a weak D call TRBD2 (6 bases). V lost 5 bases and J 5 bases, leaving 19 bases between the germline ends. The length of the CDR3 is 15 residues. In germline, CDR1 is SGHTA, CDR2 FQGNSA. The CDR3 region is CASSGTGLRGNEQYF. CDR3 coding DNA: TGTGCCAGCAGCGGCACGGGACTCCGAGGGAACGAGCAGTACTTC.

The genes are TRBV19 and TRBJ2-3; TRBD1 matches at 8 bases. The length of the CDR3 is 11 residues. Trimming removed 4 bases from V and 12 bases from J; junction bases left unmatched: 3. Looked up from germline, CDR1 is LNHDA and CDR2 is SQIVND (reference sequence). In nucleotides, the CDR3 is TGTGCCAGTAGTACGGGACAGGATCAGTATTTT. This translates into CASSTGQDQYF.

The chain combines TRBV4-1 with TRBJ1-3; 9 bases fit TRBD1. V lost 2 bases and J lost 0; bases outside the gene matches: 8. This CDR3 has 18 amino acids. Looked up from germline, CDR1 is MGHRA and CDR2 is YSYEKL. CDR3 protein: CASSQRGTGITSGNTIYF. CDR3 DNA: TGCGCCAGCAGCCAACGAGGGACAGGGATAACCTCTGGAAACACCATATATTTT.

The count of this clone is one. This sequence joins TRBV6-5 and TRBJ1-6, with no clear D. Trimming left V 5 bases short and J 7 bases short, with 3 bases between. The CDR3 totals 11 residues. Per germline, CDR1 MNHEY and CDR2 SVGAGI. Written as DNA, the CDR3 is TGTGCCAGCAGTGCAAATTCACCCCTCCACTTT. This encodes CASSANSPLHF.

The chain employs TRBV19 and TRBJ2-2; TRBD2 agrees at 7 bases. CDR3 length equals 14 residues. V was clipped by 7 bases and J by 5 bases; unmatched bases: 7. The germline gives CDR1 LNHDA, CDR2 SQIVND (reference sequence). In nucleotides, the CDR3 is TGTGCCAGTACCCCGGGGGGATGGACCGGGGAGCTGTTTTTT. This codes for CASTPGGWTGELFF.

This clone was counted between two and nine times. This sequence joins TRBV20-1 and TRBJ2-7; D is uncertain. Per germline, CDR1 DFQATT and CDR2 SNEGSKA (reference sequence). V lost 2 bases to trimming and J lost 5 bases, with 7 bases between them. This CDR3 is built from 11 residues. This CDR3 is CSARLGNEQYF. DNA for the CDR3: TGCAGTGCTAGACTAGGGAACGAGCAGTACTTC.

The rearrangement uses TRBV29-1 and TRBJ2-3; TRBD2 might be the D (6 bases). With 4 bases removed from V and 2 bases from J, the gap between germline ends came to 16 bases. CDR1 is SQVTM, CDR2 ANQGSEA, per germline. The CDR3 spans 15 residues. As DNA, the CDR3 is TGCAGCGTTGTCCCCGAGGGAGGACACACAGATACGCAGTATTTT. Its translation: CSVVPEGGHTDTQYF.

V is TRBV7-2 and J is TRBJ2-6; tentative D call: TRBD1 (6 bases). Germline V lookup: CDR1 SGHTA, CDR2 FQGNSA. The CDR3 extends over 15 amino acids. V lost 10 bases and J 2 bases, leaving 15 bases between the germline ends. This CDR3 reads CATRAAGAGANVLTF. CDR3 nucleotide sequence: TGTGCCACCCGAGCGGCAGGGGCTGGGGCCAACGTCCTGACTTTC.

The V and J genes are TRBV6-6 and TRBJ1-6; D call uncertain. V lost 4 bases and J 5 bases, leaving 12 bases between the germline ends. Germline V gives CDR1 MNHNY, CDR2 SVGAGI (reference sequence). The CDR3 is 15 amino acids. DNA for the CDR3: TGTGCCAGCAGTTCCTCGGGCCAGAATAATTCACCCCTCCACTTT. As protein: CASSSSGQNNSPLHF.

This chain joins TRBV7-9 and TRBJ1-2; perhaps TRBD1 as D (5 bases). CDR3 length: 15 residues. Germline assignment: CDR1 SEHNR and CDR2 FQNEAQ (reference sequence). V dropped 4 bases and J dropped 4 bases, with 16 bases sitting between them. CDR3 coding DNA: TGTGCCAGCAGCTCGGGGGTTCTAACAACCTATGGCTACACCTTC. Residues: CASSSGVLTTYGYTF.

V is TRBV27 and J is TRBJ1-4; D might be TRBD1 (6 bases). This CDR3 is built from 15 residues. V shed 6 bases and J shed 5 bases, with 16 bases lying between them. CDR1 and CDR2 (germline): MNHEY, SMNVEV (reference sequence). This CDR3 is CASSTYRVGNEKLFF. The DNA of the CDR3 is TGTGCCAGCAGCACCTACAGGGTAGGAAATGAAAAACTGTTTTTT.

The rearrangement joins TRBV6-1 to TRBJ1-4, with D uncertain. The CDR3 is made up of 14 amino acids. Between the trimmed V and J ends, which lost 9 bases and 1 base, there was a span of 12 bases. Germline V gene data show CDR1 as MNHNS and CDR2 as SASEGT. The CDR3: CASLGGITNEKLFF. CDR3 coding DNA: TGTGCCAGTCTCGGAGGCATAACTAATGAAAAACTGTTTTTT.